This T cell receptor (beta chain) derives from a study of identical twins. The germline gives CDR1 SEHNR, CDR2 FQNEAQ (reference sequence). Trimming cost V 6 bases and J 3 bases, with 18 bases left between them. The CDR3 has 16 residues. TCRdb processed the 5' RACE reads anew with MiXCR; each CDR3 protein has one entry. This sample has some 500,000 distinct CDR3 sequences, with roughly an eighth found just once. General observations from the study: Zero-insertion results could be subject to partial confounding by invariant MAIT and iNKT cells.

Worth noting for this clonotype: Its antigen is currently unknown.

These data were also reused for a study on yellow fever vaccine responses in identical twins.

The TCR originated in a woman between 18 and 29 years old in good health. The sequenced material came from CD4+ T cells sorted from blood. The chain employs TRBV7-9 and TRBJ1-5; TRBD1 might be the D (5 bases). In DNA, the CDR3 is TGTGCCAGCAGTCCAGGGTTGAGACAGTACAATCAGCCCCAGCATTTT. Translating it yields CASSPGLRQYNQPQHF.